A single sample is the source of the 8 T cell receptor beta chains below, sequenced in a study of Ad26.COV2.S vaccination and SARS-CoV-2 variants. Described treatment: roughly 18 received Ad26.COV2.S at low or high dose, single or two shots; about 5 received placebo; per-sample allocation not given. Samples came from day 63 after the first vaccine or placebo injection. TCRdb's copy holds only in-frame clones and misses some; the assay was immunoSEQ multiplex PCR. The data show hundreds of thousands of clones, around 90% seen once. This specimen consisted of peripheral blood, obtained in a trial of Ad26.COV2.S vaccine versus placebo. These receptors all come from a person between 18 and 65 years old who received the Ad26.COV2.S COVID-19 vaccine or a placebo.

The gene calls are TRBV6-5 and TRBJ2-5; D is unresolved. Germline lookup yields CDR1 MNHEY and CDR2 SVGAGI. The CDR3 extends over 12 amino acids. Trimming removed 0 bases at V and 7 bases at J, with 6 bases between. Written as DNA, the CDR3 is TGTGCCAGCAGTTACTCCTCTGGGACCCAGTACTTC. Its protein product is CASSYSSGTQYF.

DNA of the CDR3: TGTGCCAGCAGCTTAGCGGGAGGGCCGGTAGATACGCAGTATTTT. As protein: CASSLAGGPVDTQYF. The chain combines TRBV11-1 with TRBJ2-3; 7 bases map to TRBD2. The length of the CDR3 is 15 residues. CDR1 and CDR2 (germline): SGHAT, FQDESV (reference sequence). V lost 0 bases to trimming and J lost 5 bases; unmatched junction nucleotides: 5.

The chain has TRBV10-3 and TRBJ2-3; 8 bases are a match to TRBD2. The J segment lost 5 bases and the V segment lost 7 bases, leaving 8 bases of the junction unmatched. Germline V gene sequence: CDR1 ENHRY, CDR2 SYGVKD. CDR3 length: 14 amino acids. The CDR3 sequence: CAITDGGAGDTQYF. For the CDR3, the DNA is TGTGCCATCACTGACGGGGGGGCGGGAGATACGCAGTATTTT.

The J gene is TRBJ2-5, the V gene TRBV10-3; the D gene is possibly TRBD2 (5 bases). Germline V gene lookup returns CDR1 ENHRY and CDR2 SYGVKD. The CDR3 has 12 residues. Between the trimmed V and J ends, which lost 10 bases and 3 bases, there was a span of 12 bases. The CDR3 loop is CATGELEETQYF. The CDR3 DNA is TGTGCCACCGGGGAGCTAGAAGAGACCCAGTACTTC.

The V gene is TRBV29-1, the J gene TRBJ2-1; 7 bases match TRBD2. The germline V gene encodes CDR1 SQVTM and CDR2 ANQGSEA. Trimming removed 6 bases from V and 2 bases from J; junction bases left unmatched: 7. The CDR3 runs 14 residues. The CDR3 DNA follows: TGCAGCGTCCCATCTGCGGGGGCCTACAATGAGCAGTTCTTC. It is translated as CSVPSAGAYNEQFF.

V and J are TRBV9 and TRBJ2-3; TRBD2 matches at 16 bases. The CDR3 totals 19 residues. The germline V gene has CDR1 SGDLS and CDR2 YYNGEE. J gave up 2 bases and V 4 bases, and 10 bases lay outside the gene matches. DNA of the CDR3: TGTGCCAGCAGCTTACGTGGGACTAGCGGGAGGGCGCTCACAGATACGCAGTATTTT. Amino acids: CASSLRGTSGRALTDTQYF.

The chain is built from TRBV30 and TRBJ2-5; the match to TRBD1 covers 10 bases. J lost 5 bases, V lost 8 bases, and 8 bases had no gene match. The germline gives CDR1 GTSNPN, CDR2 SVGIG (reference sequence). This CDR3 is built from 13 residues. The CDR3 nucleotides read TGTGCCGGCCTTAAGGACAGGGGGGAGACCCAGTACTTC. It encodes CAGLKDRGETQYF.

This clone was seen only once. The chain employs TRBV24-1 and TRBJ2-3; D uncertain. The CDR3 spans 14 residues. V lost 4 bases and J lost 6, with 13 bases in between. Germline lookup yields CDR1 KGHDR and CDR2 SFDVKD. As DNA, the CDR3 is TGTGCCACCAGTGACACGACCTGGTTTGATACGCAGTATTTT. It encodes CATSDTTWFDTQYF.